Below are 27 T cell receptor beta chains sequenced from a single sample in a study of T cells in tumors and immune-related adverse events. Measured with immunoSEQ multiplex PCR; TCRdb has only the in-frame clones, and not every one. This table has approximately 8,300 clones, approximately 94% appearing once. Specimen: lymph node tissue, collected from a patient treated with anti-PD-1 therapy. The receptors here all came from a female donor with metastatic renal cell carcinoma.

The gene calls are TRBV12-5 and TRBJ2-2; D perhaps matches TRBD2 (7 bases). The V gene lost 8 bases and the J gene lost 6 bases, with 16 bases spanning the gap. This CDR3 region has 14 residues. Germline loops: CDR1 LGHNT, CDR2 FRNRAP. The CDR3: CASLSGGRAGELFF. CDR3 nucleotides: TGTGCTAGTTTGTCCGGGGGGCGGGCCGGGGAGCTGTTTTTT. The variable domain in full, completed from reference TRBV12-5 and TRBJ2-2, reads DARVTQTPRHKVTEMGQEVTMRCQPILGHNTVFWYRQTMMQGLELLAYFRNRAPLDDSGMPKDRFSAEMPDATLATLKIQPSEPRDSAVYFCASLSGGRAGELFFGEGSRLTVL.

This clone was observed once. The CDR3: CASSNPSGQETQYF. The DNA for the CDR3 is TGTGCCAGCTCCAACCCTAGCGGCCAAGAGACCCAGTACTTC. The V gene is TRBV6-5, the J gene TRBJ2-5; 7 bases align to TRBD2. In germline, CDR1 is MNHEY, CDR2 SVGAGI. V shed 8 bases and J 1 base; nucleotides not matched to a gene: 7. The CDR3 is 14 amino acids.

V usage is TRBV27 and J usage is TRBJ2-3; perhaps D is TRBD1 or TRBD2 (5 bases each). CDR1 is MNHEY and CDR2 is SMNVEV in the germline V gene (reference sequence). V was trimmed by 0 bases and J by 2 bases, leaving 12 bases between them. CDR3 length: 16 amino acids. CDR3 DNA: TGTGCCAGCAGTTTATCGCAGGGAGCGATCACAGATACGCAGTATTTT. Translated, it gives CASSLSQGAITDTQYF.

The V gene is TRBV5-1, the J gene TRBJ1-6; D is possibly TRBD1 (6 bases). The CDR3 contains 15 residues. Germline V gene data show CDR1 as SGHRS and CDR2 as YFSETQ. Trimming stripped 4 bases from V and 5 bases from J, with 13 bases between. The chain's CDR3 is CASSTGLGDNSPLHF. In DNA, the CDR3 is TGCGCCAGCAGCACAGGGCTAGGCGATAATTCACCCCTCCACTTT.

The rearrangement uses TRBV7-6 and TRBJ2-5; 10 nucleotides line up with TRBD2. This CDR3 is 16 amino acids long. Germline CDR1 SGHVS, CDR2 FNYEAQ. Trimming cost V 2 bases and J 5 bases; bases outside gene matches: 8. CDR3 sequence reads: CASSLLSGGGGETQYF. CDR3 DNA: TGTGCCAGCAGCTTATTAAGCGGGGGGGGAGGGGAGACCCAGTACTTC.

The chain is built from TRBV28 and TRBJ2-7; D is uncertain. Trimming took 3 bases from V and 1 from J, leaving 10 bases between them. The V gene's germline CDR1 is MDHEN and CDR2 SYDVKM. The CDR3 has 14 residues. Here the CDR3 reads CASSLTYWSYEQYF. Written as DNA, the CDR3 is TGTGCCAGCAGTTTGACGTATTGGTCCTACGAGCAGTACTTC.

The gene calls are TRBV5-1 and TRBJ2-7; 7 bases line up with TRBD2. Looked up from germline, CDR1 is SGHRS and CDR2 is YFSETQ. The CDR3 contains 14 residues. The ends lost 3 bases at V and 0 bases at J; junction bases unmatched: 3. CDR3 sequence (DNA): TGCGCCAGCAGCTCGGGCGGGGGCTCCTACGAGCAGTACTTC. This gives the protein CASSSGGGSYEQYF.

This sequence joins TRBV11-2 and TRBJ1-3, with D uncertain. The CDR3 has 16 residues. Germline V gives CDR1 SGHAT, CDR2 FQNNGV. V lost 2 bases, J lost 3 bases, and 14 bases lay in between. The CDR3 region has the DNA TGTGCCAGCAGCTTATTGTTTGGGGTAATTGGAAACACCATATATTTT. Translation gives CASSLLFGVIGNTIYF.

The chain recombines TRBV14 with TRBJ2-5; no firm D call. Looked up from germline, CDR1 is SGHDN and CDR2 is FVKESK. The CDR3 spans 15 residues. Between the trimmed V and J ends, which lost 1 base and 2 bases, there was a span of 11 bases. The chain's CDR3 is CASSQGSWEQETQYF. In nucleotides, the CDR3 is TGTGCCAGCAGCCAAGGATCGTGGGAACAAGAGACCCAGTACTTC.

CDR3 sequence (DNA): TGTGCCAGCAGCTTACCGGGACAGGGATACGAGCAGTACTTC. It is translated as CASSLPGQGYEQYF. This chain joins TRBV7-2 and TRBJ2-7; 9 positions agree with TRBD1. Germline CDR1 reads SGHTA; CDR2 reads FQGNSA. V shed 2 bases, J shed 4 bases, and the junction held 3 bases outside the gene matches. The CDR3 consists of 14 residues. Complete variable domain (other parts from reference TRBV7-2 and TRBJ2-7): GAGVSQSPSNKVTEKGKDVELRCDPISGHTALYWYRQSLGQGLEFLIYFQGNSAPDKSGLPSDRFSAERTGGSVSTLTIQRTQQEDSAVYLCASSLPGQGYEQYFGPGTRLTVT.

V and J are TRBV19 and TRBJ2-3; the match to TRBD2 covers 12 bases. This CDR3 has 17 residues. With V trimmed by 2 bases and J by 3 bases, 6 bases remained unmatched. The germline V gene encodes CDR1 LNHDA and CDR2 SQIVND (reference sequence). Here the CDR3 DNA reads TGTGCCAGTAGTATACTCACGACTAGCGGGAGTACAGATACGCAGTATTTT. It translates to CASSILTTSGSTDTQYF. Using reference TRBV19 and TRBJ2-3 for the parts outside the CDR3, the full variable domain is DGGITQSPKYLFRKEGQNVTLSCEQNLNHDAMYWYRQDPGQGLRLIYYSQIVNDFQKGDIAEGYSVSREKKESFPLTVTSAQKNPTAFYLCASSILTTSGSTDTQYFGPGTRLTVL.

V usage is TRBV2 and J usage is TRBJ2-7; tentatively, D is TRBD2 (6 bases). The germline V and J ends were trimmed by 2 bases and 1 base, with 12 bases remaining between them. The germline CDR1 and CDR2 sequences are SNHLY and FYNNEI. This CDR3 has 15 residues. This CDR3 is CASSERTGTSYEQYF. DNA for the CDR3: TGTGCCAGCAGTGAACGGACCGGGACTTCCTACGAGCAGTACTTC.

The table lists this clone with a count of one. The rearrangement joins TRBV7-2 to TRBJ2-3, with D perhaps matching TRBD1 (5 bases). V was shortened by 1 base and J by 4 bases, with 6 bases between the two germline ends. The CDR3 contains 13 residues. Germline V gene lookup returns CDR1 SGHTA and CDR2 FQGNSA. The CDR3 loop reads CASSLGGADTQYF. The DNA of the CDR3 is TGTGCCAGCAGCTTAGGGGGCGCAGATACGCAGTATTTT.

The chain is built from TRBV10-1 and TRBJ1-2; maybe TRBD1 (5 bases). Germline assignment: CDR1 WNHNN and CDR2 SYGVQD (reference sequence). Deletions cut 2 bases from V and 9 bases from J, with 13 bases between. There are 13 residues in the CDR3. The DNA for the CDR3 is TGCGCCAGCAGTGAGACTCAGGGCGGGAGCTACACCTTC. Amino acid sequence: CASSETQGGSYTF.

This clone was seen a single time. The genes are TRBV21-1 and TRBJ2-7; no DNA check was done on the table's D call, TRBD2. TRBV21-1 is noted as a pseudogene. This CDR3 spans 21 amino acids. The CDR3 region has the DNA TGTGCCAGCAGCAAAGCGGCACCGGGACTAGCGGGGGGCCTATCCACCTACGAGCAGTACTTC. It yields the protein CASSKAAPGLAGGLSTYEQYF.

The V call is TRBV7-2, the J call TRBJ1-1; D is unclear. Germline CDR1 reads SGHTA; CDR2 reads FQGNSA. The CDR3 consists of 14 residues. Trimming took 1 base from V and 1 from J, leaving 7 bases between them. The CDR3: CASSLVLTNTEAFF. CDR3 DNA: TGTGCCAGCAGCTTAGTCTTAACGAACACTGAAGCTTTCTTT.

The chain joins TRBV7-8 to TRBJ2-7, with a weak D call TRBD2 (6 bases). CDR1 and CDR2 from the germline V gene are SGHVS and FQNEAQ. V was cut by 1 base and J by 6 bases, with 16 bases left in between. The CDR3 sequence is 15 residues long. The CDR3 bases are TGTGCCAGCAGCTTAGAGGCCCGGGCGGGGTCCGAGCAGTACTTC. Translating gives CASSLEARAGSEQYF.

The CDR3 protein is CASSLVGGPRHTEAFF. For the CDR3, the DNA is TGTGCCAGCAGCTTAGTCGGGGGGCCGAGACACACTGAAGCTTTCTTT. The rearrangement links TRBV7-9 to TRBJ1-1, with a tentative D call TRBD1 (6 bases). Deletions cut 1 base from V and 3 bases from J, with 15 bases between. The germline V gene encodes CDR1 SEHNR and CDR2 FQNEAQ (reference sequence). This CDR3 region has 16 residues.

The chain uses TRBV5-1 and TRBJ1-4; 9 nucleotides line up with TRBD1. Losses at the gene ends were 0 bases for V and 2 bases for J; bases not matched to a gene: 8. There are 18 residues in the CDR3. Germline loops: CDR1 SGHRS, CDR2 YFSETQ. This CDR3 reads CASSLGTGVSSTNEKLFF. CDR3 sequence (DNA): TGCGCCAGCAGCTTGGGGACAGGGGTATCGTCGACTAATGAAAAACTGTTTTTT.

This chain connects TRBV7-6 to TRBJ1-4, with D tentatively TRBD1 (5 bases). CDR3 length: 13 amino acids. V was clipped by 1 base and J by 7 bases, with 7 bases between them. CDR1 is SGHVS and CDR2 is FNYEAQ in the germline V gene. In nucleotides, the CDR3 is TGTGCCAGCAGCTTAGTCGGGGGTGAAAAACTGTTTTTT. Translating gives CASSLVGGEKLFF.

The chain joins TRBV7-2 to TRBJ1-5; 10 bases match TRBD1. The CDR3 consists of 17 residues. Germline V gene lookup returns CDR1 SGHTA and CDR2 FQGNSA. The trim removed 1 base at V and 3 bases at J, leaving 6 bases unmatched. The CDR3 nucleotides read TGTGCCAGCAGCTTAGTTGGGGGACAGGGGAACAATCAGCCCCAGCATTTT. Translated, it gives CASSLVGGQGNNQPQHF.

V is TRBV28 and J is TRBJ1-1; D is undetermined. V was shortened by 5 bases and J by 2 bases, with 9 bases between the two germline ends. Germline V CDR1 and CDR2: MDHEN, SYDVKM. This CDR3 region has 13 residues. CDR3 sequence (DNA): TGTGCCAGCAGTCCTAGGCCCAACACTGAAGCTTTCTTT. It translates to CASSPRPNTEAFF.

This chain uses TRBV4-1 with TRBJ2-1, with TRBD1 as a possible D gene (5 bases). Trimming took off 0 bases at V and 7 bases at J, with 13 bases between the two ends. The CDR3 extends over 15 amino acids. The germline V gene has CDR1 MGHRA and CDR2 YSYEKL. The CDR3 region is CASSQEEGRDNEQFF. The CDR3 DNA follows: TGCGCCAGCAGCCAAGAGGAAGGCAGGGATAATGAGCAGTTCTTC.

The rearrangement links TRBV5-6 to TRBJ1-1, with D possibly TRBD1 on 5 matching bases. V shed 2 bases and J shed 4 bases, with 15 bases lying between them. The CDR3 length is 15 residues. Per germline, CDR1 SGHDT and CDR2 YYEEEE. The CDR3: CASSLTGGVGTEAFF. As DNA, the CDR3 is TGTGCCAGCAGCTTAACTGGAGGGGTGGGCACTGAAGCTTTCTTT.

The rearrangement joins TRBV5-1 to TRBJ1-5, with a tentative D call TRBD1 (6 bases). Trimming took off 1 base at V and 4 bases at J, with 12 bases between the two ends. CDR1 and CDR2 from the germline V gene are SGHRS and YFSETQ. The CDR3 loop spans 15 amino acids. The CDR3 DNA is TGCGCCAGCAGCTTGTCTGGACAGAGAAATCAGCCCCAGCATTTT. It is translated as CASSLSGQRNQPQHF.

V is TRBV7-2 and J is TRBJ2-1, with 9 positions matching TRBD1. The V and J ends lost 2 bases and 3 bases, in that order; junction bases with no gene match: 2. Germline V gives CDR1 SGHTA, CDR2 FQGNSA. CDR3 length: 15 amino acids. The CDR3 DNA reads as TGTGCCAGCAGCTTACTGGGACAGGGCTACAATGAGCAGTTCTTC. Translated: CASSLLGQGYNEQFF. Looking up the rest from reference TRBV7-2 and TRBJ2-1 gives the full variable domain: GAGVSQSPSNKVTEKGKDVELRCDPISGHTALYWYRQSLGQGLEFLIYFQGNSAPDKSGLPSDRFSAERTGGSVSTLTIQRTQQEDSAVYLCASSLLGQGYNEQFFGPGTRLTVL.

The chain couples TRBV7-2 to TRBJ2-2; the D gene is possibly TRBD2 (5 bases). The germline gives CDR1 SGHTA, CDR2 FQGNSA. The CDR3 length is 17 residues. The V end was cut by 0 bases, the J end by 6 bases, with 17 bases between. The CDR3 protein is CASSLASGSVIAGELFF. The CDR3 DNA reads as TGTGCCAGCAGCTTAGCCTCGGGTAGCGTTATCGCCGGGGAGCTGTTTTTT.